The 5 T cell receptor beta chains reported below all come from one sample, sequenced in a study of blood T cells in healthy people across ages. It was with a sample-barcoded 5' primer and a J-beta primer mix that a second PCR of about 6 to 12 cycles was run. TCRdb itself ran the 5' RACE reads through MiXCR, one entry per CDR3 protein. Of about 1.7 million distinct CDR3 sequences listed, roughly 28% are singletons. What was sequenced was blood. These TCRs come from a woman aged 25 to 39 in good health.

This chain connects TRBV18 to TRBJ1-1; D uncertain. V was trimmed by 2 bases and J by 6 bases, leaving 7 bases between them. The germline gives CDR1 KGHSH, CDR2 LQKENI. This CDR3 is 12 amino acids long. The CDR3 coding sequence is TGTGCCAGCTCACCAGGAGGCCCTGAAGCTTTCTTT. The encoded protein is CASSPGGPEAFF.

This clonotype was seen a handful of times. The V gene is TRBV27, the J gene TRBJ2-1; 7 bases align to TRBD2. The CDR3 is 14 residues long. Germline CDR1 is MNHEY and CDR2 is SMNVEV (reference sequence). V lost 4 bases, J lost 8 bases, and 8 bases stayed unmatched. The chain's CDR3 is CASSSRLAQDEQFF. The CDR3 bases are TGTGCCAGCAGTTCCCGACTAGCCCAGGATGAGCAGTTCTTC.

CDR3 region: CASSPASSYNEQFF. For the CDR3, the DNA is TGTGCCAGCAGCCCCGCAAGCTCCTACAATGAGCAGTTCTTC. The chain combines TRBV7-2 with TRBJ2-1; D gene uncertain. The V gene's germline CDR1 is SGHTA and CDR2 FQGNSA. Between the trimmed V and J ends, which lost 5 bases and 0 bases, there was a span of 8 bases. This CDR3 region has 14 residues.

The DNA of the CDR3 is TGTGCCAGCAGTGAGGGGGGGGCTATGGAGACCCAGTACTTC. It specifies CASSEGGAMETQYF. The V call is TRBV2, the J call TRBJ2-7; a weak D match, TRBD2 (7 bases). The DNA end lines up better with TRBJ2-5; the J call may be wrong. Germline V lookup: CDR1 SNHLY, CDR2 FYNNEI. The CDR3 sequence is 14 residues long.

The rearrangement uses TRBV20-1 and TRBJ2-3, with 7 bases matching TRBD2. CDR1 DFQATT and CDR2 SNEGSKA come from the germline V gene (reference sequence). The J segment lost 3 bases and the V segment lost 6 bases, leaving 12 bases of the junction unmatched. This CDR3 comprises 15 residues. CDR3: CSAPDIAGATDTQYF. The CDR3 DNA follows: TGCAGTGCGCCAGATATAGCGGGTGCTACAGATACGCAGTATTTT.